The rows below give T cell receptor beta chains drawn from one sample of a study of tumor-infiltrating lymphocytes in oesophageal squamous cell carcinoma. In TCRdb, the PCR reads were re-called with MiXCR into one record per CDR3 protein. The sample contains over 15,000 distinct CDR3 sequences, less than 55% of which appear only once. Sequencing was done on a sample of normal esophageal tissue next to the tumor. The receptors derive from a female donor with esophageal squamous cell carcinoma. Both conserved end residues are part of each CDR3. Size is stated for part of the rows, as once, few or many counts, or as a class when the clone is expanded.

abundance,j_gene,v_gene,CDR3aa
few,TRBJ2-3,TRBV6-1,CASSEEPTSSSTDTQYF
few,.,TRBV7-8,CASSLVLAGYVEQFF
.,.,TRBV24-1,CATSDLRSGFQFF
.,TRBJ2-3,TRBV7-2,CASGLSADTQYF
.,TRBJ2-7,TRBV10-3,CAISESGGGGYEQYF
.,TRBJ1-1,TRBV7-4,CASSLAVGINTEAFF
few,TRBJ1-2,TRBV6-1,CASRLQIRVNYGYTF
.,TRBJ1-3,TRBV7-6,CASSLTGMDTIYF
many,TRBJ2-5,TRBV18,CASSPIGADEQYF
.,TRBJ2-5,TRBV7-2,CASSFAVQETQYF
.,TRBJ2-5,TRBV10-2,CASSRQRQETQYF
.,TRBJ2-3,TRBV6-1,CASSEWGTTQYF
medium-sized,TRBJ2-7,TRBV28,CASSLPGPGEQYF
.,TRBJ2-1,TRBV7-6,CASSPRGWRGNNNEQFF
.,TRBJ2-1,TRBV7-3,CASSRYSNEQFF
.,TRBJ1-1,TRBV6-5,CASSYRGGETEAFF
medium-sized,.,TRBV6-6,CASSYSLPESYNEQYF
many,TRBJ2-1,TRBV18,CASTAMGAEQFF
medium-sized,TRBJ2-7,TRBV28,CASSPPLPRSGKLYEQYF
few,TRBJ2-1,TRBV3-1,CASGTLYEQFF
.,.,TRBV7-6,CASSSLQGVYNEQYF
medium-sized,TRBJ2-7,TRBV6-1,CASSPNSRYEQYF
many,TRBJ2-5,TRBV5-1,CASSSGTGGWETQYF
few,TRBJ2-5,TRBV7-6,CASSAGDQETQYF
large,TRBJ2-7,TRBV7-8,CASTGFQGPSYEQYF
.,TRBJ1-4,TRBV12-3/TRBV12-4,CASRGQGGSNEKLFF
.,TRBJ1-1,TRBV5-6,CASSLAGIGTEAFF